This T cell receptor (beta chain) was captured in a study of cytomegalovirus exposure and HLA in healthy donors. Study summary: A subsequent analysis stated that the 120 or so validation repertoires were run on the same platform as the approximately 700 first-cohort repertoires.

CDR3 length: 15 amino acids. CDR1 and CDR2 (germline): MDHEN, SYDVKM. The V segment lost 6 bases and the J segment 3 bases; nucleotides outside the gene matches: 9. Only in-frame clones appear in the TCRdb table, and some are missing; sequencing was by immunoSEQ multiplex PCR. The data hold approximately 140,000 clones, with around 88% observed a single time. Sequences were obtained from PBMCs. The clonotype comes from a young woman in good health and CMV-seropositive. The chain carries TRBV28 and TRBJ2-7; 9 positions agree with TRBD2. CDR3 nucleotides: TGTGCCAGCAGAAACTTAGCGGGGGTCGACTACGAGCAGTACTTC. It translates to CASRNLAGVDYEQYF.